Here is one T cell receptor (beta chain) with its context. Participants spanned ages about 18 to 90 years and resided in roughly 26 US areas. Which cohort a participant joined came from the clinical history participants gave. This CDR3 spans 14 amino acids. Trimming shortened V by 3 bases and J by 9 bases, and 15 bases separated the two germline ends. Germline V gene sequence: CDR1 LGHNA, CDR2 YNFKEQ. These data belong to a study of blood T cell repertoires in COVID-19. Study at large: The origin of the acute and convalescent COVID-19 samples was the United States, Italy and Spain.

Data came from immunoSEQ multiplex PCR; TCRdb stores just in-frame clones and leaves some out. This sample yields about 220,000 clones, of which over 65% are seen a single time; 3% to 4% belongs to the top ten. Sequenced: PBMCs or T cells enriched from blood (not recorded which). The chain has TRBV4-2 and TRBJ2-1, with D unresolved. The clonotype was recovered from a woman aged 55-70 years who had recovered from COVID-19. The CDR3 here is CASSQSRTVGEQFF. CDR3 nucleotide sequence: TGTGCCAGCAGCCAGTCCCGAACAGTAGGTGAGCAGTTCTTC.